Here is one TCR beta chain with its context. Its antigen is unknown. TCRdb used MiXCR to reprocess the reads, holding one entry per CDR3 protein. The table has 250,000 to 350,000 distinct CDR3 sequences, about 25% seen once. Germline CDR1 is SGHVS and CDR2 is FQNEAQ. CDR3 length equals 15 residues. V was cut by 1 base and J by 10 bases, with 14 bases left in between. These data are taken from a study of T cell repertoires in cytomegalovirus infection. Study information: From public TCR beta signatures came an indication of both CMV infection and matching HLA type.

Study-wide findings and caveats: Identification of carriers of CMV plus the relevant HLA was achieved through cumulative public TCR beta family frequency. HLA-C-restricted TCR beta clonotypes specific for CMV led the ex vivo response.

The TCR was taken from a human donor in good health (CMV status not recorded). Some clones in this sample may be carry-over from other donors' samples. The chain couples TRBV7-8 to TRBJ1-6; D is uncertain. The sequenced material came from PBMCs. DNA for the CDR3: TGTGCCAGCAGCTTAGGCACGGGTTACGGATCACCCCTCCACTTT. It encodes CASSLGTGYGSPLHF.